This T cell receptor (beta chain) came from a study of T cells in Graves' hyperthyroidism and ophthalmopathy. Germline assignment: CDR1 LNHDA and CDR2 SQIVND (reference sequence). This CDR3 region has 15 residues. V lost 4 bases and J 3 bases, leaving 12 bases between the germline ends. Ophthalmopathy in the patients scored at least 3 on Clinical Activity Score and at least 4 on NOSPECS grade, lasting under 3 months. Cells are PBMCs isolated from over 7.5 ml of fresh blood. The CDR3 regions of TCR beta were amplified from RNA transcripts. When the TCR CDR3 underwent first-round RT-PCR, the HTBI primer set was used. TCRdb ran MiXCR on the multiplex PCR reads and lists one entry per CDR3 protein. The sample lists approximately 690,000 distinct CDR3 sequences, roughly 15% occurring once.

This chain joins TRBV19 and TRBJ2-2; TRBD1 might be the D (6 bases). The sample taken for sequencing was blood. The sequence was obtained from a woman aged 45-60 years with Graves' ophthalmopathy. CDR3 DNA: TGTGCCAGTAGTAAAAACACAGGGTACACCGGGGAGCTGTTTTTT. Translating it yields CASSKNTGYTGELFF.